Listed here is a single T cell receptor (beta chain). Distinct nucleotide sequences in the sample also encode this CDR3. Measured with immunoSEQ multiplex PCR; TCRdb has only the in-frame clones, and not every one. The table records around 9,500 clones, approximately 90% of them present only once. The source of the sample is a study of graft-versus-host responses after intestinal transplantation. This receptor was identified in a human patient who received an intestinal transplant, so some T cells may come from the graft donor. The sample was PBMCs, taken more than 230 days after intestinal transplant.

CDR3 residues: CASSDSTGGGYTF. CDR3 nucleotide sequence: TGTGCCAGCAGTGACTCAACAGGGGGCGGCTACACCTTC. The rearrangement joins TRBV6-4 to TRBJ1-2, with TRBD1 matching over 9 bases. The CDR3 sequence is 13 residues long. Germline CDR1 MRHNA, CDR2 SNTAGT. V shed 0 bases and J 8 bases; nucleotides not matched to a gene: 1.